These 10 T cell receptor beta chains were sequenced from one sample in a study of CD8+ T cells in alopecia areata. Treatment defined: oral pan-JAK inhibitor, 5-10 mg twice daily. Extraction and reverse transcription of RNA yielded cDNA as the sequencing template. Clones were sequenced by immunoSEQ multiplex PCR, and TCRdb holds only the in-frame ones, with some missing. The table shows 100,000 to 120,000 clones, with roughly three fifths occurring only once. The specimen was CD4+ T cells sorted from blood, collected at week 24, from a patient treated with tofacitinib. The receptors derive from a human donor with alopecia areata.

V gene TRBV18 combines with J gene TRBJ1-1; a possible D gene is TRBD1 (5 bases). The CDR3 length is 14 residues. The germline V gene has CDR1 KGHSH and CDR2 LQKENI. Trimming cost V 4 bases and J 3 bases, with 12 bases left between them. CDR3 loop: CASSRQGGDTEAFF. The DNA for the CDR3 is TGTGCCAGCTCACGGCAGGGCGGTGACACTGAAGCTTTCTTT.

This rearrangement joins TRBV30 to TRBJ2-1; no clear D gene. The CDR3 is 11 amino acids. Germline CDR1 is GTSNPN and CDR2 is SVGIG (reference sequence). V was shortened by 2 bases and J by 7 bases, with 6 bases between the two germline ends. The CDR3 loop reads CAWSKANEQFF. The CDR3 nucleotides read TGTGCCTGGAGTAAGGCGAATGAGCAGTTCTTC.

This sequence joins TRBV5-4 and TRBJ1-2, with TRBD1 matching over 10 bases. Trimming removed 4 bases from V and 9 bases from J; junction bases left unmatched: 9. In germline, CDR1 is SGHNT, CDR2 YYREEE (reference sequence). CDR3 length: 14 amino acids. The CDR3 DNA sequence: TGTGCCAGCAGCCCGCCCGGGACAGGGGTTAGCTACACCTTC. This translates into CASSPPGTGVSYTF.

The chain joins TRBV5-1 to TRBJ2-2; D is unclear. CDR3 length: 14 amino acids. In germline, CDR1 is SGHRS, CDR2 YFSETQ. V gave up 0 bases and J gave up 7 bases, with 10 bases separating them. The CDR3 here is CASSLAPASGELFF. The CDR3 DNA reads TGCGCCAGCAGCTTGGCCCCTGCCAGCGGGGAGCTGTTTTTT.

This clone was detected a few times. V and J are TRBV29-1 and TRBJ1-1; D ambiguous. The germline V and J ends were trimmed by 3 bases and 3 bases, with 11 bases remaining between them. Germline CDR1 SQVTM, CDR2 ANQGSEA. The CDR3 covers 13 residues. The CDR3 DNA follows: TGCAGCGTTGACTTGCCGGTTGACACTGAAGCTTTCTTT. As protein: CSVDLPVDTEAFF.

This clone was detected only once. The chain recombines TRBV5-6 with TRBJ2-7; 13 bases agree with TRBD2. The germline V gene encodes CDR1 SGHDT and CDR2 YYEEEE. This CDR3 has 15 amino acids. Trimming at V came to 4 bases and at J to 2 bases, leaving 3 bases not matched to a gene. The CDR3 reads CASSQLAGGTYEQYF. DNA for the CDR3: TGTGCCAGCAGCCAACTAGCGGGGGGGACCTACGAGCAGTACTTC.

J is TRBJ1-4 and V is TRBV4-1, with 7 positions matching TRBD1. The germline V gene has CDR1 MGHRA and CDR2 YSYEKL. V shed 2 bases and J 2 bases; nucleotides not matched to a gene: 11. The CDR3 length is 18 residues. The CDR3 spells CASSQFPNLRGTNEKLFF. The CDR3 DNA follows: TGCGCCAGCAGCCAATTCCCCAACCTCAGGGGGACTAATGAAAAACTGTTTTTT.

The CDR3 spells CASRMDAPGTYEQYF. CDR3 in DNA: TGCGCCAGCAGGATGGATGCACCGGGGACCTACGAGCAGTACTTC. The V gene is TRBV5-1, the J gene TRBJ2-7; TRBD2 is a possible D gene (5 bases). The V and J ends lost 5 bases and 2 bases respectively, with 17 bases between them. There are 15 residues in the CDR3. Germline V gene sequence: CDR1 SGHRS, CDR2 YFSETQ.

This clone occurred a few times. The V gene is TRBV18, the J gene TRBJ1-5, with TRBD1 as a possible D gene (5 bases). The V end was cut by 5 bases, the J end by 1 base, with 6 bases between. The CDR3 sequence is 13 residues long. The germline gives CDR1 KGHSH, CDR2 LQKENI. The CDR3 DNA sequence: TGTGCCAGCTCAAGGGACAGCAATCAGCCCCAGCATTTT. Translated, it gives CASSRDSNQPQHF.

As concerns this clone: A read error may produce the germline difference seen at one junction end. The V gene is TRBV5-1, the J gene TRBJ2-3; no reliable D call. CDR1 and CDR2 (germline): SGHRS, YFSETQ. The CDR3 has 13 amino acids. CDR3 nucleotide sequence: TGCGCCATCAGCCGAAGGTCCACAGATACGCAGTATTTT. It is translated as CAISRRSTDTQYF.